The next 31 T cell receptor beta chains were all read from a single sample in a study of cytomegalovirus exposure and HLA in healthy donors. PCR primers comprised 60 Vbeta and 13 Jbeta primers. Clones were sequenced by immunoSEQ multiplex PCR, and TCRdb holds only the in-frame ones, with some missing. Here the sample spans 30,000 to 45,000 clones, more than 65% being singletons. The sample comprised PBMCs. The receptor source for this set is a woman under 30 in good health and CMV-seronegative.

This clone was found a few times. V usage is TRBV5-1 and J usage is TRBJ1-2; no reliable D call. V lost 2 bases to trimming and J lost 0 bases, with 8 bases between them. The CDR3 contains 14 residues. Germline CDR1 reads SGHRS; CDR2 reads YFSETQ. CDR3 nucleotides: TGCGCCAGCAGCTTAGACACTTCTAACTATGGCTACACCTTC. It translates to CASSLDTSNYGYTF.

Only a few counts were recorded for this clone. The V gene is TRBV9, the J gene TRBJ2-1; 14 bases agree with TRBD2. The germline gives CDR1 SGDLS, CDR2 YYNGEE. The CDR3 consists of 15 residues. The junction had 3 bases not matched to a gene; V was cut back by 4 bases and J by 6 bases. CDR3 sequence: CASSLGLAGANEQFF. DNA of the CDR3: TGTGCCAGCAGCCTGGGACTAGCGGGAGCCAATGAGCAGTTCTTC.

The chain is built from TRBV14 and TRBJ1-5; no definite D call. Germline lookup yields CDR1 SGHDN and CDR2 FVKESK. Trimming took off 3 bases at V and 4 bases at J, with 7 bases between the two ends. The CDR3 has 13 residues. CDR3 in DNA: TGTGCCAGCAGCCACGGACTGAATCAGCCCCAGCATTTT. It encodes CASSHGLNQPQHF. The whole variable domain, remainder taken from reference TRBV14 and TRBJ1-5, is EAGVTQFPSHSVIEKGQTVTLRCDPISGHDNLYWYRRVMGKEIKFLLHFVKESKQDESGMPNNRFLAERTGGTYSTLKVQPAELEDSGVYFCASSHGLNQPQHFGDGTRLSIL.

The chain is built from TRBV7-9 and TRBJ1-2, with unresolved D. Germline loops: CDR1 SEHNR, CDR2 FQNEAQ (reference sequence). This CDR3 is 14 amino acids long. Deletions cut 5 bases from V and 1 base from J, with 11 bases between. CDR3 sequence (DNA): TGTGCCAGCAGCGGGCCTGACCGTAACTATGGCTACACCTTC. It yields the protein CASSGPDRNYGYTF.

The gene calls are TRBV27 and TRBJ2-5, with 9 bases that match TRBD2. The CDR3 is 15 amino acids. V was pared by 5 bases and J by 1 base, with 5 bases of the junction left unmatched. The germline V gene has CDR1 MNHEY and CDR2 SMNVEV (reference sequence). In nucleotides, the CDR3 is TGTGCCAGCAGTCCATATAGCGGGGGCCAAGAGACCCAGTACTTC. This translates into CASSPYSGGQETQYF.

Details on this clone: The junction departs from the called germline gene at one end, perhaps through a read error. The rearrangement uses TRBV27 and TRBJ2-7, with no clear D. In germline, CDR1 is MNHEY, CDR2 SMNVEV (reference sequence). The CDR3 extends over 10 amino acids. CDR3 protein: CASSTKPGRF. CDR3 coding DNA: TGTGCCAGCAGTACCAAGCCGGGTAGGTTC.

V and J are TRBV4-2 and TRBJ2-3; D is undetermined. The germline V and J ends were trimmed by 4 bases and 4 bases, with 12 bases remaining between them. This CDR3 has 14 residues. Per germline, CDR1 LGHNA and CDR2 YNFKEQ. CDR3 protein: CASSPGLEADTQYF. Here the CDR3 DNA reads TGTGCCAGCAGCCCCGGTTTAGAAGCAGATACGCAGTATTTT.

V gene TRBV28 combines with J gene TRBJ1-1, with TRBD1 as a possible D gene (5 bases). Germline V gene lookup returns CDR1 MDHEN and CDR2 SYDVKM. V lost 2 bases to trimming and J lost 4 bases, with 14 bases between them. The length of the CDR3 is 15 residues. CDR3 sequence (DNA): TGTGCCAGCAGTTTAAGTGTTGGGGGGGGCACTGAAGCTTTCTTT. It translates to CASSLSVGGGTEAFF.

This rearrangement joins TRBV6-6 to TRBJ1-5; D is possibly TRBD1 (6 bases). CDR3 size: 16 residues. Trimming cost V 2 bases and J 0 bases, with 11 bases left between them. Germline loops: CDR1 MNHNY, CDR2 SVGAGI (reference sequence). CDR3 in amino acids: CASSYKGTNSNQPQHF. The CDR3 nucleotides are TGTGCCAGCAGTTACAAAGGGACAAATAGCAATCAGCCCCAGCATTTT.

The chain recombines TRBV11-2 with TRBJ1-2; possibly TRBD1 for D (5 bases). The CDR3 is 15 residues long. Germline V gene lookup returns CDR1 SGHAT and CDR2 FQNNGV. Between the trimmed V and J ends, which lost 6 bases and 7 bases, there was a span of 21 bases. In nucleotides, the CDR3 is TGTGCCAGCAGAACTCCGGGGGTAGCAGGGAGTGGCTACACCTTC. It translates to CASRTPGVAGSGYTF.

The chain links TRBV7-2 to TRBJ1-6; 8 nucleotides line up with TRBD1. The CDR3 runs to 16 residues. The germline CDR1 and CDR2 sequences are SGHTA and FQGNSA. The junction had 12 bases not matched to a gene; V was cut back by 5 bases and J by 9 bases. CDR3 bases: TGTGCCAGCAGCGCTCGAGGACAGGGATCGGCTTCACCCCTCCACTTT. It translates to CASSARGQGSASPLHF. The whole variable domain, filled in from reference TRBV7-2 and TRBJ1-6, reads GAGVSQSPSNKVTEKGKDVELRCDPISGHTALYWYRQSLGQGLEFLIYFQGNSAPDKSGLPSDRFSAERTGGSVSTLTIQRTQQEDSAVYLCASSARGQGSASPLHFGNGTRLTVT.

This clone was observed once. J is TRBJ2-5 and V is TRBV4-3; a weak D match, TRBD2 (5 bases). CDR1 and CDR2 (germline): LGHNA, YSLEER. CDR3 length: 14 residues. With 2 bases removed from V and 7 bases from J, the gap between germline ends came to 14 bases. CDR3 in DNA: TGCGCCAGCAGCCAACTGCAAGGCGGGCGGACCCAGTACTTC. It translates to CASSQLQGGRTQYF.

This rearrangement joins TRBV10-1 to TRBJ2-7; 12 bases match TRBD1. Germline V gene data show CDR1 as WNHNN and CDR2 as SYGVQD (reference sequence). The CDR3 runs 13 residues. V was clipped by 10 bases and J by 6 bases; unmatched bases: 7. The CDR3 DNA reads as TGCGCCACCTACCGGGACAGGGGGCTCGAGCAGTACTTC. Amino acid sequence: CATYRDRGLEQYF.

The J gene is TRBJ2-3, the V gene TRBV19; 10 nucleotides line up with TRBD2. This CDR3 comprises 16 residues. Germline assignment: CDR1 LNHDA and CDR2 SQIVND (reference sequence). V trimming: 1 base; J trimming: 1 base; junction bases outside the gene matches: 2. This chain's CDR3 is CASSIGLAGGTDTQYF. DNA of the CDR3: TGTGCCAGTAGTATAGGTCTAGCGGGGGGCACAGATACGCAGTATTTT.

The chain combines TRBV6-5 with TRBJ2-7; D perhaps matches TRBD2 (6 bases). Germline V gives CDR1 MNHEY, CDR2 SVGAGI. Trimming removed 2 bases from V and 1 base from J, with 12 bases in between. The CDR3 contains 15 residues. The CDR3 reads CASSYGGNPSYEQYF. CDR3 in DNA: TGTGCCAGCAGTTACGGGGGGAACCCTTCCTACGAGCAGTACTTC.

V and J are TRBV4-2 and TRBJ2-5; TRBD2 aligns across 15 bases. The ends lost 4 bases at V and 5 bases at J; junction bases unmatched: 2. CDR3 length: 15 amino acids. Germline V gene lookup returns CDR1 LGHNA and CDR2 YNFKEQ. CDR3 sequence reads: CASSPGTSGRETQYF. CDR3 coding DNA: TGTGCCAGCAGCCCCGGGACTAGCGGGAGGGAGACCCAGTACTTC.

As regards this clone: The sample carries other DNA sequences with the same CDR3. The chain couples TRBV10-3 to TRBJ2-5; 12 bases match TRBD2. The CDR3 contains 13 residues. CDR1 is ENHRY and CDR2 is SYGVKD in the germline V gene. The junction had 4 bases not matched to a gene; V was cut back by 10 bases and J by 4 bases. The CDR3 DNA reads TGTGCCACCCAACTAGCGGGGGGAGAGACCCAGTACTTC. Amino acid sequence: CATQLAGGETQYF.

The CDR3: CASSVFSGGADQPQHF. The CDR3 DNA sequence: TGTGCCAGCAGTGTCTTTTCGGGGGGCGCGGATCAGCCCCAGCATTTT. V usage is TRBV6-1 and J usage is TRBJ1-5, with D perhaps matching TRBD1 (6 bases). This CDR3 comprises 16 residues. Trimming took off 4 bases at V and 5 bases at J, with 18 bases between the two ends. Germline lookup yields CDR1 MNHNS and CDR2 SASEGT.

The V gene is TRBV5-1, the J gene TRBJ2-1; 11 bases line up with TRBD2. The CDR3 is 17 amino acids. Germline values: CDR1 SGHRS, CDR2 YFSETQ. Trimming took 3 bases from V and 3 from J; bases not matched to a gene: 8. CDR3: CASSSLSGGAFYNEQFF. The CDR3 DNA reads as TGCGCCAGCAGCTCCCTTAGCGGGGGGGCCTTCTACAATGAGCAGTTCTTC. Filled out from reference TRBV5-1 and TRBJ2-1, the complete variable domain reads KAGVTQTPRYLIKTRGQQVTLSCSPISGHRSVSWYQQTPGQGLQFLFEYFSETQRNKGNFPGRFSGRQFSNSRSEMNVSTLELGDSALYLCASSSLSGGAFYNEQFFGPGTRLTVL.

The chain joins TRBV9 to TRBJ2-3; no clear D. This CDR3 contains 14 residues. The germline V and J ends were trimmed by 2 bases and 0 bases, with 7 bases remaining between them. Germline V gives CDR1 SGDLS, CDR2 YYNGEE. The CDR3 coding sequence is TGTGCCAGCAGCGTCCTGGGCAGCACAGATACGCAGTATTTT. Amino acid sequence: CASSVLGSTDTQYF.

V is TRBV6-1 and J is TRBJ2-5; 7 bases map to TRBD1. The CDR3 totals 13 residues. Germline CDR1 MNHNS, CDR2 SASEGT. V gave up 4 bases and J gave up 3 bases; unmatched junction bases: 2. The CDR3, as DNA: TGTGCCAGCAGTGTTGGGACAGAAGAGACCCAGTACTTC. Translated: CASSVGTEETQYF.

The V gene is TRBV2, the J gene TRBJ2-2; D not resolved. CDR3 length: 16 residues. The germline V gene encodes CDR1 SNHLY and CDR2 FYNNEI. Trimming cost V 6 bases and J 4 bases, with 18 bases left between them. This chain's CDR3 is CASSRSRASVTGELFF. CDR3 coding DNA: TGTGCCAGCAGCCGGTCCCGAGCTTCGGTCACCGGGGAGCTGTTTTTT. Together with reference TRBV2 and TRBJ2-2, the CDR3 gives the full variable domain: EPEVTQTPSHQVTQMGQEVILRCVPISNHLYFYWYRQILGQKVEFLVSFYNNEISEKSEIFDDQFSVERPDGSNFTLKIRSTKLEDSAMYFCASSRSRASVTGELFFGEGSRLTVL.

CDR3 coding DNA: TGTGCCAGCAGTGAAGGGGGTACTAGCGGGTTATCTCGGGAGCAGTACTTC. Translating gives CASSEGGTSGLSREQYF. The chain is built from TRBV6-1 and TRBJ2-7; 9 nucleotides match TRBD2. This CDR3 contains 17 residues. With 1 base clipped from V and 7 bases from J, the junction kept 14 bases outside the gene matches. Germline CDR1 reads MNHNS; CDR2 reads SASEGT.

This chain uses TRBV4-1 with TRBJ1-3, with TRBD1 identical over 8 bases. Germline V gene data show CDR1 as MGHRA and CDR2 as YSYEKL. After removal of 0 bases from V and 2 bases from J, the junction contained 9 bases not matched to a gene. This CDR3 is built from 18 residues. CDR3 sequence reads: CASSQDKDRVQAGNTIYF. The CDR3 DNA reads TGCGCCAGCAGCCAAGATAAGGACAGGGTTCAAGCTGGAAACACCATATATTTT.

V and J are TRBV29-1 and TRBJ2-2, with 11 bases lining up with TRBD1. The length of the CDR3 is 14 residues. CDR1 is SQVTM, CDR2 ANQGSEA, per germline. J lost 5 bases, V lost 7 bases, and 6 bases had no gene match. The CDR3 DNA reads TGCAGCGGTCAGGGACAGGGGGTTACCGGGGAGCTGTTTTTT. It translates to CSGQGQGVTGELFF.

DNA for the CDR3: TGTGCCAGCAGTCCCACCCTAGTAGCGATCCAGTACTTC. Protein product: CASSPTLVAIQYF. V and J are TRBV27 and TRBJ2-7, with a possible D match to TRBD2 (5 bases). Germline V gene lookup returns CDR1 MNHEY and CDR2 SMNVEV (reference sequence). V gave up 5 bases and J gave up 10 bases, with 18 bases separating them. The CDR3 contains 13 residues.

This rearrangement joins TRBV6-6 to TRBJ2-3; D uncertain. V lost 7 bases to trimming and J lost 4 bases, with 9 bases between them. CDR1 is MNHNY, CDR2 SVGAGI, per germline (reference sequence). The CDR3 covers 12 residues. The CDR3 nucleotides are TGTGCCAGCACAGGATCTTCAGATACGCAGTATTTT. Its translation is CASTGSSDTQYF.

The V and J genes are TRBV25-1 and TRBJ1-4; D is possibly TRBD1 (6 bases). Trimming pared 2 bases from V and 2 bases from J, leaving 6 bases between. Germline V lookup: CDR1 MGHDK, CDR2 SYGVNS. There are 14 residues in the CDR3. CDR3 residues: CASSETGTNEKLFF. The CDR3 DNA follows: TGTGCCAGCAGTGAAACAGGGACTAATGAAAAACTGTTTTTT.

This rearrangement joins TRBV4-2 to TRBJ2-2, with no clear D. This CDR3 is 17 amino acids long. V was pared by 0 bases and J by 3 bases, with 14 bases between. CDR1 is LGHNA, CDR2 YNFKEQ, per germline. CDR3 nucleotides: TGTGCCAGCAGCCAAGACTCGGCAGGAAGGTACACCGGGGAGCTGTTTTTT. Amino acid sequence: CASSQDSAGRYTGELFF.

The chain joins TRBV5-1 to TRBJ2-1; a possible D gene is TRBD1 (6 bases). V was trimmed by 4 bases and J by 0 bases, leaving 14 bases between them. The CDR3 loop spans 16 amino acids. From germline, CDR1 is SGHRS and CDR2 YFSETQ. CDR3: CASSPTGDSSYNEQFF. CDR3 bases: TGCGCCAGCAGCCCGACAGGCGATAGCTCCTACAATGAGCAGTTCTTC.

Of note for this clone: An end of the junction does not agree with germline; a read error may underlie this. The chain combines TRBV18 with TRBJ1-6; the match to TRBD1 covers 9 bases. The length of the CDR3 is 15 residues. CDR1 is KGHSH, CDR2 LQKENI, per germline. The CDR3 DNA sequence: TGTGCCAGCTCTCCCCTGGGACAGGGTAATTCACCCCTCAACTTT. It yields the protein CASSPLGQGNSPLNF.